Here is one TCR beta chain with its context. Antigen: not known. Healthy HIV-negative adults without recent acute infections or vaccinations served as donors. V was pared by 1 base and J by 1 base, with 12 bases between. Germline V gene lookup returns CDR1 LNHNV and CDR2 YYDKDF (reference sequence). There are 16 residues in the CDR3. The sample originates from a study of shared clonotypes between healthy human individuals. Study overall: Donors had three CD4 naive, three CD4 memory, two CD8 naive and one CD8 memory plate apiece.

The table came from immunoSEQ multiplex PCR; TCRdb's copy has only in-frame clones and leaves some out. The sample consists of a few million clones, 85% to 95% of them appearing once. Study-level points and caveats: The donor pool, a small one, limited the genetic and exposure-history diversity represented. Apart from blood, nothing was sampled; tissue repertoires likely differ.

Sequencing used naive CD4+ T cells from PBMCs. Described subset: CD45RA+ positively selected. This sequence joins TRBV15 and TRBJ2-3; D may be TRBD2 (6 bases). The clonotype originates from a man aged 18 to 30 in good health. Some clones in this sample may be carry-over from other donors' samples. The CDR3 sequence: CATSRALARGTDTQYF. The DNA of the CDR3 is TGTGCCACCAGCAGAGCCCTAGCGAGAGGCACAGATACGCAGTATTTT.